Each of the 32 T cell receptor beta chains below was sequenced from the same sample in a study of blood T cell repertoires in COVID-19. The method was immunoSEQ multiplex PCR; TCRdb's version includes in-frame clones alone and lacks a portion of them. Among some 150,000 clones listed, about 85% were seen once. Sequencing input: peripheral blood. These receptors were taken from a human donor with acute or convalescent COVID-19. The donor label of this sample is uncertain.

V and J are TRBV12-3 or TRBV12-4 and TRBJ1-4; TRBD1 agrees at 8 bases. The CDR3 loop spans 12 amino acids. Trimming cost V 5 bases and J 11 bases; bases outside gene matches: 4. The CDR3 protein is CASSPGTGKLFF. CDR3 nucleotides: TGTGCCAGCAGTCCGGGGACAGGCAAACTGTTTTTT.

The gene calls are TRBV2 and TRBJ1-2; no clear D gene. Between the trimmed V and J ends, which lost 1 base and 4 bases, there was a span of 10 bases. Germline CDR1 SNHLY, CDR2 FYNNEI. The length of the CDR3 is 14 residues. The CDR3 sequence is CASSEGSRSYGYTF. CDR3 nucleotide sequence: TGTGCCAGCAGTGAAGGAAGCCGGTCCTATGGCTACACCTTC.

The CDR3 bases are TGTGCCACTAAGTCGACAGTATATGGAAACACCATATATTTT. Amino acid sequence: CATKSTVYGNTIYF. This chain connects TRBV19 to TRBJ1-3, with D tentatively TRBD1 (5 bases). The CDR3 consists of 14 residues. Germline CDR1 reads LNHDA; CDR2 reads SQIVND (reference sequence). Trimming left V 10 bases short and J 3 bases short, with 16 bases between.

The chain couples TRBV7-2 to TRBJ2-3; 8 bases line up with TRBD2. V dropped 0 bases and J dropped 4; count of bases not matched to a gene: 3. Germline-derived CDR1 and CDR2 are SGHTA and FQGNSA. The CDR3 contains 15 residues. CDR3 coding DNA: TGTGCCAGCAGCTTAGCGGCGGGGGGCTCAGATACGCAGTATTTT. Amino acids: CASSLAAGGSDTQYF. The full variable domain, in which reference TRBV7-2 and TRBJ2-3 provide the parts outside the CDR3, is GAGVSQSPSNKVTEKGKDVELRCDPISGHTALYWYRQSLGQGLEFLIYFQGNSAPDKSGLPSDRFSAERTGGSVSTLTIQRTQQEDSAVYLCASSLAAGGSDTQYFGPGTRLTVL.

V gene TRBV28 combines with J gene TRBJ1-2; no clear D gene. Germline V gives CDR1 MDHEN, CDR2 SYDVKM. V was shortened by 2 bases and J by 4 bases, with 11 bases between the two germline ends. The CDR3 extends over 14 amino acids. In DNA form, the CDR3 reads TGTGCCAGCAGTTTAAGGCGGGTCGGCTATGGCTACACCTTC. It encodes CASSLRRVGYGYTF.

This clone was observed a single time. The chain is built from TRBV2 and TRBJ1-5; 7 bases map to TRBD1. Germline V CDR1 and CDR2: SNHLY, FYNNEI. CDR3 size: 14 residues. Trimming took 6 bases from V and 2 from J; bases not matched to a gene: 4. The CDR3 is CASRLGQGNQPQHF. The CDR3 coding sequence is TGTGCCAGCAGGCTTGGACAGGGCAATCAGCCCCAGCATTTT.

The chain links TRBV18 to TRBJ1-6; no reliable D call. Germline assignment: CDR1 KGHSH and CDR2 LQKENI. Trimming took 3 bases from V and 0 from J, leaving 9 bases between them. The CDR3 contains 16 residues. CDR3 loop: CASSPNLSSYNSPLHF. Written as DNA, the CDR3 is TGTGCCAGCTCACCCAACCTGAGCTCCTATAATTCACCCCTCCACTTT.

This chain uses TRBV7-2 with TRBJ2-2; D not resolved. The ends were cut back, 1 base at V and 4 bases at J, with 13 bases in the middle. This CDR3 region has 16 residues. Looked up from germline, CDR1 is SGHTA and CDR2 is FQGNSA. DNA for the CDR3: TGTGCCAGCAGCTTAGACTACTACACCCTCACCGGGGAGCTGTTTTTT. It yields the protein CASSLDYYTLTGELFF.

This clone occurred a few times. The V gene is TRBV6-5, the J gene TRBJ1-1, with TRBD1 as a possible D gene (5 bases). Germline assignment: CDR1 MNHEY and CDR2 SVGAGI. The germline V and J ends were trimmed by 2 bases and 0 bases, with 13 bases remaining between them. This CDR3 contains 16 residues. The CDR3 DNA reads as TGTGCCAGCAGTTACCAGGGCACCCGGGTGAACACTGAAGCTTTCTTT. Translating gives CASSYQGTRVNTEAFF.

V usage is TRBV14 and J usage is TRBJ1-1, with a weak D call TRBD1 (5 bases). CDR1 is SGHDN, CDR2 FVKESK, per germline. The CDR3 loop spans 14 amino acids. V was trimmed by 2 bases and J by 6 bases, leaving 13 bases between them. CDR3 nucleotides: TGTGCCAGCAGCCAAAATCAGGGAACGCCTGAAGCTTTCTTT. Amino acid sequence: CASSQNQGTPEAFF.

Only a few counts were recorded for this clone. The rearrangement uses TRBV18 and TRBJ1-3, with TRBD1 matching 7 bases. The CDR3 totals 18 residues. Per the germline V gene, CDR1 is KGHSH and CDR2 is LQKENI. Germline trimming cut 3 bases from V and 0 bases from J; bases unmatched to any gene: 11. CDR3 region: CASSPSSVQGISGNTIYF. CDR3 nucleotide sequence: TGTGCCAGCTCACCGTCAAGCGTACAGGGGATCTCTGGAAACACCATATATTTT.

This clone occurred once. The same CDR3 is also encoded by other DNA sequences in this sample. The V gene is TRBV28, the J gene TRBJ1-2; no reliable D call. Germline CDR1 is MDHEN and CDR2 is SYDVKM. V lost 1 base to trimming and J lost 4 bases, with 4 bases between them. The CDR3 length is 12 residues. CDR3 loop: CASSLSGYGYTF. The CDR3 DNA is TGTGCCAGCAGTTTATCGGGCTATGGCTACACCTTC.

The chain combines TRBV24-1 with TRBJ2-3, with D perhaps TRBD1 (8 bases). V gave up 4 bases and J gave up 3 bases, with 19 bases separating them. The CDR3 is made up of 17 amino acids. CDR1 and CDR2 (germline): KGHDR, SFDVKD. The CDR3 sequence: CATSDPGRGTGTDTQYF. As DNA, the CDR3 is TGTGCCACCAGTGACCCCGGGCGGGGGACAGGTACAGATACGCAGTATTTT.

J is TRBJ1-2 and V is TRBV6-5, with 8 bases aligning to TRBD1. Germline CDR1 MNHEY, CDR2 SVGAGI. CDR3 length equals 14 residues. V trimming: 7 bases; J trimming: 0 bases; junction bases outside the gene matches: 4. The CDR3 protein is CASKHRGANYGYTF. CDR3 DNA: TGTGCCAGCAAACACAGGGGGGCTAACTATGGCTACACCTTC.

The rearrangement joins TRBV19 to TRBJ2-7; 8 nucleotides match TRBD1. The CDR3 is 13 residues long. CDR1 and CDR2 from the germline V gene are LNHDA and SQIVND (reference sequence). With V trimmed by 3 bases and J by 6 bases, 4 bases remained unmatched. The CDR3 is CASSMLTGGEQYF. CDR3 DNA sequence: TGTGCCAGTAGTATGTTAACAGGGGGCGAGCAGTACTTC. Full variable domain (rest looked up from reference TRBV19 and TRBJ2-7): DGGITQSPKYLFRKEGQNVTLSCEQNLNHDAMYWYRQDPGQGLRLIYYSQIVNDFQKGDIAEGYSVSREKKESFPLTVTSAQKNPTAFYLCASSMLTGGEQYFGPGTRLTVT.

This clone was picked up a small number of times. V gene TRBV5-4 combines with J gene TRBJ1-1, with a weak D call TRBD1 (6 bases). This CDR3 is built from 15 residues. Trimming shortened V by 4 bases and J by 3 bases, and 16 bases separated the two germline ends. Germline lookup yields CDR1 SGHNT and CDR2 YYREEE (reference sequence). The CDR3 sequence: CASSTETGRDTEAFF. The CDR3 DNA reads TGTGCCAGCAGCACAGAAACAGGGAGGGACACTGAAGCTTTCTTT.

This clone was recorded only once. The rearrangement uses TRBV4-3 and TRBJ2-1; D uncertain. V was pared by 0 bases and J by 0 bases, with 6 bases between. The germline gives CDR1 LGHNA, CDR2 YSLEER. This CDR3 spans 15 amino acids. The CDR3 DNA sequence: TGCGCCAGCAGCCAAGACGAGAGCTCCTACAATGAGCAGTTCTTC. Encoded protein: CASSQDESSYNEQFF.

The chain carries TRBV3-1 (or the pseudogene TRBV3-2) and TRBJ2-1; the match to TRBD2 covers 9 bases. Looked up from germline, CDR1 is LGHDT and CDR2 is YNNKEL (reference sequence). The J segment lost 4 bases and the V segment lost 0 bases, leaving 1 base of the junction unmatched. CDR3 size: 15 residues. CDR3 sequence reads: CASSQETSGYNEQFF. CDR3 sequence (DNA): TGTGCCAGCAGCCAAGAGACTAGCGGATACAATGAGCAGTTCTTC.

This clone was seen just once. The V call is TRBV4-1, the J call TRBJ1-2; D unresolved. The CDR3 covers 15 residues. The germline V gene encodes CDR1 MGHRA and CDR2 YSYEKL. The V end was cut by 1 base, the J end by 2 bases, with 11 bases between. The DNA for the CDR3 is TGCGCCAGCAGCCAAGCGGGAAGGAGAAACTATGGCTACACCTTC. Translation gives CASSQAGRRNYGYTF.

The chain has TRBV19 and TRBJ1-1; D gene ambiguous. CDR1 and CDR2 (germline): LNHDA, SQIVND (reference sequence). Trimming pared 4 bases from V and 1 base from J, leaving 10 bases between. The CDR3 extends over 14 amino acids. The CDR3 loop reads CASSNQNRNTEAFF. The CDR3 nucleotides read TGTGCCAGTAGTAATCAAAACAGGAACACTGAAGCTTTCTTT.

The rearrangement uses TRBV15 and TRBJ2-6; D ambiguous. Trimming stripped 0 bases from V and 0 bases from J, with 6 bases between. This CDR3 is built from 16 residues. Germline V gene data show CDR1 as LNHNV and CDR2 as YYDKDF (reference sequence). The CDR3 DNA reads as TGTGCCACCAGCAGAGATCGAGGCTCTGGGGCCAACGTCCTGACTTTC. Residues: CATSRDRGSGANVLTF.

J is TRBJ1-1 and V is TRBV27, with D tentatively TRBD1 (6 bases). This CDR3 comprises 11 residues. With 6 bases removed from V and 9 bases from J, the gap between germline ends came to 11 bases. Germline CDR1 is MNHEY and CDR2 is SMNVEV (reference sequence). Written as DNA, the CDR3 is TGTGCCAGCAGGGGGCAGGGGAAAGCTTTCTTT. Its protein is CASRGQGKAFF.

V usage is TRBV5-4 and J usage is TRBJ2-5; possibly TRBD1 for D (8 bases). The CDR3 runs to 14 residues. Trimming took off 0 bases at V and 4 bases at J, with 10 bases between the two ends. Germline lookup yields CDR1 SGHNT and CDR2 YYREEE (reference sequence). The CDR3, as DNA: TGTGCCAGCAGCTTGGACAGGGGGGGAGAGACCCAGTACTTC. This codes for CASSLDRGGETQYF.

The table lists this clone with a few counts. The V call is TRBV6-5, the J call TRBJ1-2; D is undetermined. The V end lost 0 bases, the J end lost 0 bases, and 8 bases lay between the germline ends. This CDR3 spans 15 amino acids. Germline CDR1 reads MNHEY; CDR2 reads SVGAGI. CDR3 region: CASSYSETSNYGYTF. The CDR3 DNA is TGTGCCAGCAGTTACTCTGAGACATCTAACTATGGCTACACCTTC.

The chain links TRBV5-1 to TRBJ1-1; TRBD1 aligns across 7 bases. Germline CDR1 is SGHRS and CDR2 is YFSETQ. The CDR3 is 14 amino acids. V lost 4 bases to trimming and J lost 3 bases; unmatched junction nucleotides: 6. The CDR3 is CASSSRGDDTEAFF. The CDR3, as DNA: TGCGCCAGCAGCAGCAGGGGGGACGACACTGAAGCTTTCTTT.

In this sample, this clone turned up once. CDR3 in DNA: TGCGCCAGCAGCTTGGCCGGGGTCACTGAAGCTTTCTTT. This encodes CASSLAGVTEAFF. The chain combines TRBV5-1 with TRBJ1-1; D gene unclear. CDR3 length equals 13 residues. Trimming cost V 0 bases and J 4 bases, with 7 bases left between them. The V gene's germline CDR1 is SGHRS and CDR2 YFSETQ.

The chain employs TRBV4-3 and TRBJ2-7, with 9 bases lining up with TRBD1. The junction had 8 bases not matched to a gene; V was cut back by 2 bases and J by 3 bases. Germline loops: CDR1 LGHNA, CDR2 YSLEER. The CDR3 runs 16 residues. CDR3 DNA: TGCGCCAGCAGCCAACAGGAGGGACAGGGATTCTACGAGCAGTACTTC. Encoded protein: CASSQQEGQGFYEQYF.

This clone was recorded once. J is TRBJ2-3 and V is TRBV5-1; the match to TRBD2 covers 10 bases. Germline V gives CDR1 SGHRS, CDR2 YFSETQ. This CDR3 has 15 amino acids. J was trimmed by 1 base and V by 7 bases; bases with no gene match: 6. The CDR3 protein is CASQLAGVGTDTQYF. In DNA, the CDR3 is TGCGCCAGCCAGCTAGCGGGAGTCGGCACAGATACGCAGTATTTT.

The chain has TRBV29-1 and TRBJ2-7, with D maybe TRBD2 (6 bases). From germline, CDR1 is SQVTM and CDR2 ANQGSEA. The CDR3 extends over 11 amino acids. Trimming took off 6 bases at V and 7 bases at J, with 13 bases between the two ends. CDR3 loop: CSVDTGVEQYF. The CDR3 coding sequence is TGCAGCGTGGATACGGGGGTTGAGCAGTACTTC.

The table lists this clone with a few counts. V gene TRBV27 combines with J gene TRBJ2-7, with TRBD1 matching 7 bases. This CDR3 is built from 18 residues. J was trimmed by 0 bases and V by 0 bases; bases with no gene match: 11. CDR1 MNHEY and CDR2 SMNVEV come from the germline V gene (reference sequence). Here the CDR3 reads CASSLSAQGVLSSYEQYF. In DNA, the CDR3 is TGTGCCAGCAGTTTATCAGCTCAGGGGGTATTAAGCTCCTACGAGCAGTACTTC.

The chain joins TRBV6-5 to TRBJ1-1; 7 positions match TRBD1. The CDR3 spans 11 residues. Trimming took 5 bases from V and 7 from J; bases not matched to a gene: 1. Germline assignment: CDR1 MNHEY and CDR2 SVGAGI. The CDR3 here is CASSRGLEAFF. The CDR3 coding sequence is TGTGCCAGCAGTAGGGGGCTTGAAGCTTTCTTT.

The chain has TRBV28 and TRBJ1-5; D unclear. This CDR3 comprises 11 residues. Germline assignment: CDR1 MDHEN and CDR2 SYDVKM. V was shortened by 1 base and J by 12 bases, with 7 bases between the two germline ends. CDR3 loop: CASSLSGHQHF. CDR3 in DNA: TGTGCCAGCAGTTTATCTGGGCACCAGCATTTT.